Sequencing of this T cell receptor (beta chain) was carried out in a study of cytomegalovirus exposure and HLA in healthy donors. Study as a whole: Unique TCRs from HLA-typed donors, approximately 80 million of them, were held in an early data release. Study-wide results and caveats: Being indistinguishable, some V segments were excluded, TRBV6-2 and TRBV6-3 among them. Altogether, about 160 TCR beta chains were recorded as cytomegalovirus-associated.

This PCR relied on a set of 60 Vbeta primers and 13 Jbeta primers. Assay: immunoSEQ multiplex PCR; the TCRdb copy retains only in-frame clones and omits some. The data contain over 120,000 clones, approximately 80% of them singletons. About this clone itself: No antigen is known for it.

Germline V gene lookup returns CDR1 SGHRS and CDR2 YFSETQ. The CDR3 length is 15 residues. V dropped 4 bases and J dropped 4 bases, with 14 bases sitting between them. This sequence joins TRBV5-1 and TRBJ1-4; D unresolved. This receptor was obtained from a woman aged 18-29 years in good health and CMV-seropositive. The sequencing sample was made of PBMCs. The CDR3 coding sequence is TGCGCCAGCAGCCGGACTCCAGCCTATAATGAAAAACTGTTTTTT. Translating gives CASSRTPAYNEKLFF.